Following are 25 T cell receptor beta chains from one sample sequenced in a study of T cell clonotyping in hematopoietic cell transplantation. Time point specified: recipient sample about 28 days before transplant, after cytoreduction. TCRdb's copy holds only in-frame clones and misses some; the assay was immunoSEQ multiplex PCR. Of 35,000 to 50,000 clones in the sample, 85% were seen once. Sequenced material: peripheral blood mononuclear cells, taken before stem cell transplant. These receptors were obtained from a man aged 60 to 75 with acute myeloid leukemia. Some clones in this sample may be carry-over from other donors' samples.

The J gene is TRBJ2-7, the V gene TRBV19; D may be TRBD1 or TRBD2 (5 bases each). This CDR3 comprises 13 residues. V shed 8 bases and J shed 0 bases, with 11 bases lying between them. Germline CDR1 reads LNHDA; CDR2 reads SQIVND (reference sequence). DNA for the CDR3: TGTGCCAGTGCCGGGACGATCTCCTACGAGCAGTACTTC. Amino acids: CASAGTISYEQYF.

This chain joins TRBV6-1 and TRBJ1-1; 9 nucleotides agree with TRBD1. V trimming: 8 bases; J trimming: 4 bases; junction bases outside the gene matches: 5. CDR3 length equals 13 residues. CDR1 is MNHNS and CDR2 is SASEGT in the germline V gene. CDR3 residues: CASQRQGGTEAFF. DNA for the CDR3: TGTGCCAGCCAGAGACAGGGGGGCACTGAAGCTTTCTTT.

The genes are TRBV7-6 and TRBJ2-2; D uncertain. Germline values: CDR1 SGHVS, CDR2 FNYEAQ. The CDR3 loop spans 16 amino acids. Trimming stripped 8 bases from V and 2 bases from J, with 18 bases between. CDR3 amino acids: CASGSRYGANTGELFF. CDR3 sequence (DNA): TGTGCCAGCGGTAGTAGGTACGGCGCCAACACCGGGGAGCTGTTTTTT. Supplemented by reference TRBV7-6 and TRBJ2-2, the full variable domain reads GAGVSQSPRYKVTKRGQDVALRCDPISGHVSLYWYRQALGQGPEFLTYFNYEAQQDKSGLPNDRFSAERPEGSISTLTIQRTEQRDSAMYRCASGSRYGANTGELFFGEGSRLTVL.

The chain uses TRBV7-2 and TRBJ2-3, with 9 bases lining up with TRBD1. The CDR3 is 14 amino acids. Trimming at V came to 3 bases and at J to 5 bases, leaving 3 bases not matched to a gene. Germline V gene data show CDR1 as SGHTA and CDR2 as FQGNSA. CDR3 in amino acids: CASSLLGQGDTQYF. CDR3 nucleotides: TGTGCCAGCAGCTTGTTGGGACAGGGAGATACGCAGTATTTT.

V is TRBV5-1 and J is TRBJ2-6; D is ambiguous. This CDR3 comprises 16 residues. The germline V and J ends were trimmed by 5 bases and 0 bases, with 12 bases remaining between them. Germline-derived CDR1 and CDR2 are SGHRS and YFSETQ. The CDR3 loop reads CASSFSPISGANVLTF. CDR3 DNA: TGCGCCAGCAGTTTCTCCCCAATCTCTGGGGCCAACGTCCTGACTTTC.

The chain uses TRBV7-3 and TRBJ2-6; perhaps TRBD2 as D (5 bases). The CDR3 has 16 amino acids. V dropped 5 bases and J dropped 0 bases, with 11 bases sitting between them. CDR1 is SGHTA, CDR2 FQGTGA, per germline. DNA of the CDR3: TGTGCCAGCAGCCCCGGACTCAGCTCTGGGGCCAACGTCCTGACTTTC. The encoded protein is CASSPGLSSGANVLTF. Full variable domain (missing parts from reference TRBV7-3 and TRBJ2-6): GAGVSQTPSNKVTEKGKYVELRCDPISGHTALYWYRQSLGQGPEFLIYFQGTGAADDSGLPNDRFFAVRPEGSVSTLKIQRTERGDSAVYLCASSPGLSSGANVLTFGAGSRLTVL.

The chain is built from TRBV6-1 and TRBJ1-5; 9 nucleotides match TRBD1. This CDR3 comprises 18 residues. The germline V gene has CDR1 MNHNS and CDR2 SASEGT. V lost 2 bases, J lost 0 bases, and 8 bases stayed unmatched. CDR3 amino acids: CASSESGTGRHSNQPQHF. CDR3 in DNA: TGTGCCAGCAGTGAATCAGGGACAGGGCGTCATAGCAATCAGCCCCAGCATTTT.

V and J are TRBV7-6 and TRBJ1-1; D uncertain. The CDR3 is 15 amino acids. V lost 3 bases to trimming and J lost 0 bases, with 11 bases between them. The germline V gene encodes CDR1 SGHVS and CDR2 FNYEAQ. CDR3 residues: CASSLKQTLNTEAFF. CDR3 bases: TGTGCCAGCAGCTTGAAGCAGACTCTGAACACTGAAGCTTTCTTT.

The CDR3 region is CASRVAGAQETQYF. CDR3 nucleotides: TGCGCCAGCAGGGTTGCAGGGGCGCAAGAGACCCAGTACTTC. The V call is TRBV5-1, the J call TRBJ2-5, with D possibly matching TRBD1 (6 bases). CDR1 is SGHRS and CDR2 is YFSETQ in the germline V gene. V was trimmed by 5 bases and J by 2 bases, leaving 13 bases between them. The CDR3 is 14 residues long.

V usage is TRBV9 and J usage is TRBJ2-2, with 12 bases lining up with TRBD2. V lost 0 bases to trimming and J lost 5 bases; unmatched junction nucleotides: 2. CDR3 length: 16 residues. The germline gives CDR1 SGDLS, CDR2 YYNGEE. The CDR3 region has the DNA TGTGCCAGCAGCGTAGCCCTAGCGGGGGGGACCGGGGAGCTGTTTTTT. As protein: CASSVALAGGTGELFF.

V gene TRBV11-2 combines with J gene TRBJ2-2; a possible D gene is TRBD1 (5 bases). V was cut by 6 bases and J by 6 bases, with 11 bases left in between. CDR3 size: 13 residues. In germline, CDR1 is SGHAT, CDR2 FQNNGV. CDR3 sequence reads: CASRPTVPGELFF. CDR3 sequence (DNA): TGTGCCAGCAGACCGACAGTCCCCGGGGAGCTGTTTTTT.

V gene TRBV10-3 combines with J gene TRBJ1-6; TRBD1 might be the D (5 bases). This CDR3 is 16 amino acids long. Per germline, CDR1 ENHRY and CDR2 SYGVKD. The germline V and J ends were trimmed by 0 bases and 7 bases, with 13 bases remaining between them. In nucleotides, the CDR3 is TGTGCCATCAGTGAGTCTACGGGACTTGGAAATTCACCCCTCCACTTT. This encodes CAISESTGLGNSPLHF.

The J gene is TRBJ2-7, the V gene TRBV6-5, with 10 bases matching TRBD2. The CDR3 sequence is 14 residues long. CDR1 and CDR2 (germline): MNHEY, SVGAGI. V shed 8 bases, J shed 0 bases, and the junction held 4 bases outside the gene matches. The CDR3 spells CASRSGGDSYEQYF. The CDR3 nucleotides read TGTGCCAGCCGGAGCGGGGGGGACTCCTACGAGCAGTACTTC.

Written as DNA, the CDR3 is TGTGCCAGCAGTGGGACACTGCAATCCTACGAGCAGTACTTC. Its protein product is CASSGTLQSYEQYF. V and J are TRBV5-6 and TRBJ2-7; D may be TRBD1 (6 bases). CDR1 SGHDT and CDR2 YYEEEE come from the germline V gene. Trimming cost V 5 bases and J 1 base, with 13 bases left between them. The length of the CDR3 is 14 residues.

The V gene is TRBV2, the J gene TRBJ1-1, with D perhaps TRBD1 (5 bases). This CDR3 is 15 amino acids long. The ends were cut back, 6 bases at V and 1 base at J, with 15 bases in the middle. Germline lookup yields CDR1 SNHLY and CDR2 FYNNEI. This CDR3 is CASSWGNQGNTEAFF. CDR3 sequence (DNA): TGTGCCAGCAGCTGGGGGAATCAGGGGAACACTGAAGCTTTCTTT. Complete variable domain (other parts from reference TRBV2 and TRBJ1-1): EPEVTQTPSHQVTQMGQEVILRCVPISNHLYFYWYRQILGQKVEFLVSFYNNEISEKSEIFDDQFSVERPDGSNFTLKIRSTKLEDSAMYFCASSWGNQGNTEAFFGQGTRLTVV.

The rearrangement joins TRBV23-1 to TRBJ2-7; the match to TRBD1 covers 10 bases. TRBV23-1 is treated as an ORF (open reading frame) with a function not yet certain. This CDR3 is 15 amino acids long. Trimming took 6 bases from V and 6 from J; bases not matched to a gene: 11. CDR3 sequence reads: CASSKLRDRGSEQYF. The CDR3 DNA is TGCGCCAGCAGCAAGCTAAGGGACAGGGGATCCGAGCAGTACTTC.

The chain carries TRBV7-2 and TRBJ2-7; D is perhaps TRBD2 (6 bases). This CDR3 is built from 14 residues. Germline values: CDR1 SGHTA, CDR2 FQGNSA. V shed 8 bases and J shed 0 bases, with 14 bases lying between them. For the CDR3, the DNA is TGTGCCAGCGAGCTGGGGGGATCCTCCTACGAGCAGTACTTC. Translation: CASELGGSSYEQYF.

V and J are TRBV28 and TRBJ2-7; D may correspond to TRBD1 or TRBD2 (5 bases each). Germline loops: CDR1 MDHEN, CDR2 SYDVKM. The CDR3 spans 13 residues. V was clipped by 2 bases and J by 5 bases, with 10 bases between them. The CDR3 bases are TGTGCCAGCAGTTTAGCAGGGAGCGACGAGCAGTACTTC. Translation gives CASSLAGSDEQYF.

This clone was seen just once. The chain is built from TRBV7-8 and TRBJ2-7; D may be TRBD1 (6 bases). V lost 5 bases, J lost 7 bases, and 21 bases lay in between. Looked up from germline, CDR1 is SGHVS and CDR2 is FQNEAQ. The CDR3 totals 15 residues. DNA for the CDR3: TGTGCCAGCAGCCCCCCACAGGGCCGGTATGAGGAGCAGTACTTC. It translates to CASSPPQGRYEEQYF.

The CDR3 DNA sequence: TGTGCCAGCAGCGTAGATTGGTCGTCATATGGCTACACCTTC. This gives the protein CASSVDWSSYGYTF. The chain joins TRBV9 to TRBJ1-2; no definite D call. Trimming took 0 bases from V and 5 from J, leaving 11 bases between them. CDR1 and CDR2 from the germline V gene are SGDLS and YYNGEE. CDR3 length: 14 amino acids.

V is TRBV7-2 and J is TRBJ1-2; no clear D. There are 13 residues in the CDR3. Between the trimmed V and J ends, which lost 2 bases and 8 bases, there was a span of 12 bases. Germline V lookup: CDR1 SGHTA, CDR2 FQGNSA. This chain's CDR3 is CASSLPPVGGYTF. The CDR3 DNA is TGTGCCAGCAGCTTACCGCCTGTAGGGGGCTACACCTTC.

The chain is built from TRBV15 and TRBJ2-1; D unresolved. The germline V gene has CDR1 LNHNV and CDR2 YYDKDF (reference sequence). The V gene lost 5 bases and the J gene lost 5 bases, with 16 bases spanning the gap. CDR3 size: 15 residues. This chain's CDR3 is CATSGPPPSHNEQFF. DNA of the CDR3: TGTGCCACCAGCGGCCCTCCCCCTTCGCACAATGAGCAGTTCTTC.

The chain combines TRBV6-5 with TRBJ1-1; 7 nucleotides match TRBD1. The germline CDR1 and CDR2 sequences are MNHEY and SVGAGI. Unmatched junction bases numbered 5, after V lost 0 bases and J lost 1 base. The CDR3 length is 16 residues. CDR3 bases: TGTGCCAGCAGTTACTCAAGGGGGCGAGGGAACACTGAAGCTTTCTTT. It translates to CASSYSRGRGNTEAFF.

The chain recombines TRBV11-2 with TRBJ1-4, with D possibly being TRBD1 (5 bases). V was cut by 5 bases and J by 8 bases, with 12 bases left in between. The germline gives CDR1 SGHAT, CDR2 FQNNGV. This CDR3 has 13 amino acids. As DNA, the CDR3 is TGTGCCAGCAGCCGACCTGGGGGGGAAAAACTGTTTTTT. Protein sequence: CASSRPGGEKLFF.

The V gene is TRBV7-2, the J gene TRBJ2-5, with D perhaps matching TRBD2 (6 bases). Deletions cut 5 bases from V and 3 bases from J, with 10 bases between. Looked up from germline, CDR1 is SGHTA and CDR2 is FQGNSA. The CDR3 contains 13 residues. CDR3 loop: CASSGGREETQYF. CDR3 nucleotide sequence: TGTGCCAGCAGCGGAGGGCGGGAAGAGACCCAGTACTTC.